A single sample gave rise to the 10 T cell receptor beta chains below, sequenced in a study of beta chain features in type 1 diabetes. Reverse transcription of all isolated RNA meant that expressed TCRB transcripts were sequenced. The table came from immunoSEQ multiplex PCR; TCRdb's copy has only in-frame clones and leaves some out. The sample has fewer than 500,000 clones, approximately 15% seen once; the top ten hold around 0.039%. Sequenced input: naive CD4+ T cells from blood. The receptors come from a man aged 30 to 45 in good health.

Worth noting for this clone: The sample has other DNA sequences that encode this CDR3 too. The chain uses TRBV29-1 and TRBJ2-1, with 8 bases matching TRBD2. The CDR3 length is 13 residues. CDR1 is SQVTM and CDR2 is ANQGSEA in the germline V gene. V lost 6 bases to trimming and J lost 3 bases; unmatched junction nucleotides: 4. CDR3 region: CSVGLGSYNEQFF. The CDR3 region has the DNA TGCAGCGTGGGACTAGGAAGCTACAATGAGCAGTTCTTC.

This clone has just a few counts. The CDR3 region has the DNA TGTGCCAGCAGCTTCACGGACGGTGCCGAGGAGACCCAGTACTTC. Encoded protein: CASSFTDGAEETQYF. The chain links TRBV9 to TRBJ2-5; no clear D. Trimming removed 4 bases at V and 5 bases at J, with 18 bases between. The CDR3 has 15 amino acids. Germline-derived CDR1 and CDR2 are SGDLS and YYNGEE.

The chain carries TRBV30 and TRBJ1-6; D is undetermined. Germline assignment: CDR1 GTSNPN and CDR2 SVGIG (reference sequence). V gave up 5 bases and J gave up 0 bases, with 5 bases separating them. The CDR3 totals 13 residues. The CDR3 region has the DNA TGTGCCTGGCGGAGCTCCTATAATTCACCCCTCCACTTT. This sequence encodes CAWRSSYNSPLHF.

The chain carries TRBV13 and TRBJ2-2, with D unresolved. The CDR3 loop spans 13 amino acids. CDR1 is PRHDT, CDR2 FYEKMQ, per germline (reference sequence). V gave up 7 bases and J gave up 3 bases, with 9 bases separating them. In DNA form, the CDR3 reads TGTGCCAGCATAAGGTGGGACACCGGGGAGCTGTTTTTT. Its protein is CASIRWDTGELFF.

This clone was observed a handful of times. At the DNA level, this CDR3 is encoded by other sequences in the same sample as well. The V gene is TRBV7-9, the J gene TRBJ2-5; D gene ambiguous. The tail of the sequence fits TRBJ2-7 better, so the J call may be wrong. The CDR3 loop spans 13 amino acids. CDR1 is SEHNR, CDR2 FQNEAQ, per germline (reference sequence). CDR3 DNA: TGTGCCAGCAGCTTAGGGGGAACGGACGAGCAGTACTTC. Amino acids: CASSLGGTDEQYF.

The V gene is TRBV15, the J gene TRBJ1-5; no clear D. Trimming pared 3 bases from V and 5 bases from J, leaving 5 bases between. CDR3 length: 12 residues. CDR1 and CDR2 from the germline V gene are LNHNV and YYDKDF (reference sequence). Written as DNA, the CDR3 is TGTGCCACCAGCAGGGATGATCAGCCCCAGCATTTT. Translation gives CATSRDDQPQHF.

In this sample, this clone turned up a few times. Here the CDR3 DNA reads TGTGCCATCTCCCAGCGGGGGGGCTTCTACGAGCAGTACTTC. Amino acids: CAISQRGGFYEQYF. This sequence joins TRBV10-3 and TRBJ2-7; 10 bases align to TRBD2. Trimming removed 8 bases from V and 3 bases from J; junction bases left unmatched: 7. CDR1 and CDR2 (germline): ENHRY, SYGVKD. This CDR3 has 14 residues.

This clone was found a few times. The chain combines TRBV5-1 with TRBJ2-3; D is ambiguous. With 0 bases removed from V and 6 bases from J, the gap between germline ends came to 8 bases. This CDR3 region has 13 residues. Germline V gene data show CDR1 as SGHRS and CDR2 as YFSETQ. The CDR3 reads CASSLGLSDTQYF. Here the CDR3 DNA reads TGCGCCAGCAGCTTGGGTCTGTCCGATACGCAGTATTTT.

This chain connects TRBV2 to TRBJ1-5; the match to TRBD1 covers 8 bases. The V gene's germline CDR1 is SNHLY and CDR2 FYNNEI. CDR3 size: 14 residues. V lost 8 bases and J lost 2; bases outside the gene matches: 5. CDR3 protein: CASGPGQGNQPQHF. CDR3 DNA sequence: TGTGCCAGCGGACCGGGACAGGGCAATCAGCCCCAGCATTTT.

This clone was seen only a few times. The CDR3: CAGQTSGGSYNEQFF. The CDR3 DNA reads as TGTGCCGGCCAGACTAGCGGGGGGAGTTACAATGAGCAGTTCTTC. The chain recombines TRBV7-9 with TRBJ2-1, with 13 bases that match TRBD2. Per the germline V gene, CDR1 is SEHNR and CDR2 is FQNEAQ (reference sequence). The CDR3 runs 15 residues. The V and J ends lost 11 bases and 4 bases, in that order; junction bases with no gene match: 8.